The source of this T cell receptor beta chain is a study of cytomegalovirus exposure and HLA in healthy donors. Study in general: Out of around 360 genotyped donors, about 81% belonged to the Caucasian-associated ancestry cluster.

Study-level findings and limits: The study assumed roughly uniform donor sequencing depth for presence/absence analyses. Accurate prediction of HLA-A and HLA-B alleles (for most subjects) was reportedly achieved from TCR beta sequences. The classifier reportedly diagnosed cytomegalovirus status with high sensitivity and specificity.

Both 60 Vbeta primers and 13 Jbeta primers went into the PCR. The method was immunoSEQ multiplex PCR; TCRdb's version includes in-frame clones alone and lacks a portion of them. The table includes roughly 100,000 clones, roughly 70% detected once. As regards this clone: Its antigen remains unknown.

Germline values: CDR1 KGHSH, CDR2 LQKENI. With V trimmed by 0 bases and J by 11 bases, 5 bases remained unmatched. This CDR3 has 13 amino acids. The sample consisted of PBMCs. The chain links TRBV18 to TRBJ1-1; 8 bases agree with TRBD1. The sequence was obtained from a woman aged 18-30 years in good health and CMV-seropositive. In DNA form, the CDR3 reads TGTGCCAGCTCACCACCAGGAGGACAGGGTGCTTTCTTT. Its protein product is CASSPPGGQGAFF.